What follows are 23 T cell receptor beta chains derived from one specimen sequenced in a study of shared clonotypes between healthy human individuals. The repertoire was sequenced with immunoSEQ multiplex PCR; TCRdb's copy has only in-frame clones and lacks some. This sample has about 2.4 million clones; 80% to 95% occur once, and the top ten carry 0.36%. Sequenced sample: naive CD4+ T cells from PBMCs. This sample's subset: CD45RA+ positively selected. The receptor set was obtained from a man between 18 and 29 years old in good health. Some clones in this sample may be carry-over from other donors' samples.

The CDR3 loop is CASSPQTSGSYEQYF. The CDR3 coding sequence is TGTGCCAGCAGCCCACAGACTAGCGGATCCTACGAGCAGTACTTC. This chain connects TRBV25-1 to TRBJ2-7; 9 nucleotides line up with TRBD2. The CDR3 extends over 15 amino acids. In germline, CDR1 is MGHDK, CDR2 SYGVNS. V trimming: 6 bases; J trimming: 1 base; junction bases outside the gene matches: 7.

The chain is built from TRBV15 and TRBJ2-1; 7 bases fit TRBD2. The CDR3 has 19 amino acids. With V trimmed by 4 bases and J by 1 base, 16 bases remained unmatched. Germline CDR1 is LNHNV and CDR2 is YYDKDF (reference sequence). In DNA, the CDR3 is TGTGCCACCAGCACTGGGGCCCTAGGGGCGGGAGCTTCCTACAATGAGCAGTTCTTC. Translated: CATSTGALGAGASYNEQFF.

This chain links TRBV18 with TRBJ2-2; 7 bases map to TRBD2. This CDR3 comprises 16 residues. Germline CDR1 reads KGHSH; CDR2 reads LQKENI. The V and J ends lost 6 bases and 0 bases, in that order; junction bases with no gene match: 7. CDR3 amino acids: CASSQNSGSNTGELFF. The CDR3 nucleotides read TGTGCCAGCTCCCAAAATAGCGGGTCGAACACCGGGGAGCTGTTTTTT. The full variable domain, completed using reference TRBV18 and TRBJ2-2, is NAGVMQNPRHLVRRRGQEARLRCSPMKGHSHVYWYRQLPEEGLKFMVYLQKENIIDESGMPKERFSAEFPKEGPSILRIQQVVRGDSAAYFCASSQNSGSNTGELFFGEGSRLTVL.

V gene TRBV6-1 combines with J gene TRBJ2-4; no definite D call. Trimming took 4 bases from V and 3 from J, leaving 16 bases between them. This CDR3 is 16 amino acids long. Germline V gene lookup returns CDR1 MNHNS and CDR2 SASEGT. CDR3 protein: CASSVTPAKGKNIQYF. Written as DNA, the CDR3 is TGTGCCAGCAGTGTTACTCCGGCTAAAGGCAAAAACATTCAGTACTTC.

CDR3 protein: CASSVPPGPGGGNNEQFF. For the CDR3, the DNA is TGTGCCAGCTCAGTGCCGCCGGGTCCCGGGGGCGGAAACAATGAGCAGTTCTTC. This rearrangement joins TRBV18 to TRBJ2-1; perhaps D is TRBD1 or TRBD2 (6 bases each). CDR3 length: 18 amino acids. Germline assignment: CDR1 KGHSH and CDR2 LQKENI. V lost 5 bases and J 5 bases, leaving 25 bases between the germline ends.

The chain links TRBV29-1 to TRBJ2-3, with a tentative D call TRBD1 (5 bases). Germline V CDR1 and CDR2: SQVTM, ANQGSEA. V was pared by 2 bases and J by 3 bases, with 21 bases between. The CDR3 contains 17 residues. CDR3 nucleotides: TGCAGCGTTGAATCTTATTTATGGCAGGGTGGAACAGATACGCAGTATTTT. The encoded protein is CSVESYLWQGGTDTQYF.

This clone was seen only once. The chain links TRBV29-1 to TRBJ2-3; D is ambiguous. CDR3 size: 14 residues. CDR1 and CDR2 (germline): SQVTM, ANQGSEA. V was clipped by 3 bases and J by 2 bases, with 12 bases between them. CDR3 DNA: TGCAGCGTTGATCTGGCGCGTACCACAGATACGCAGTATTTT. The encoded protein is CSVDLARTTDTQYF.

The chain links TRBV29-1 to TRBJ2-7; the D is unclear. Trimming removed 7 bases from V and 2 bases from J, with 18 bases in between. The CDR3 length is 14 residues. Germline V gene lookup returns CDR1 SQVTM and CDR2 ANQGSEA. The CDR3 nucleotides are TGCAGCGCCCGCCATGGAGCGCCGACCTACGAGCAGTACTTC. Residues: CSARHGAPTYEQYF.

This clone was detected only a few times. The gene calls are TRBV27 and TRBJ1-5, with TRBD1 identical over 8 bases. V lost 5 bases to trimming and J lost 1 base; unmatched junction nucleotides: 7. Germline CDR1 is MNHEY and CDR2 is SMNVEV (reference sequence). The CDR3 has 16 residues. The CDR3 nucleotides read TGTGCCAGCAGTAATGCAGGGGGCCGGAGCAATCAGCCCCAGCATTTT. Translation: CASSNAGGRSNQPQHF.

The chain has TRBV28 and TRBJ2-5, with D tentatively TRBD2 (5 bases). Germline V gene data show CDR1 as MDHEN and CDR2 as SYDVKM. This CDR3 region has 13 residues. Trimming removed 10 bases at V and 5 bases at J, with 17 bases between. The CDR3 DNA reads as TGTGCCACCCTTAACGGACTGATGGAGACCCAGTACTTC. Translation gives CATLNGLMETQYF.

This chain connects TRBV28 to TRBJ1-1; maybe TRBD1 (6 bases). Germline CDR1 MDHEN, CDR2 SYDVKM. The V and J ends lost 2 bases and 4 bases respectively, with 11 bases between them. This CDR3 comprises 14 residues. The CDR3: CASSLRTGFTEAFF. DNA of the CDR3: TGTGCCAGCAGTTTACGCACAGGGTTCACTGAAGCTTTCTTT.

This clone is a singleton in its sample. CDR3 sequence reads: CASSPGTILNYGYTF. CDR3 nucleotide sequence: TGTGCCAGCAGCCCCGGGACAATTCTTAACTATGGCTACACCTTC. The genes are TRBV7-9 and TRBJ1-2, with D possibly matching TRBD1 (6 bases). The germline CDR1 and CDR2 sequences are SEHNR and FQNEAQ (reference sequence). The CDR3 contains 15 residues. The V gene lost 5 bases and the J gene lost 1 base, with 14 bases spanning the gap.

The CDR3 nucleotides are TGTGCCAGCAGTACTGGACCCGGGGAGCTGTTTTTT. Its protein is CASSTGPGELFF. The V gene is TRBV2, the J gene TRBJ2-2; D is uncertain. Looked up from germline, CDR1 is SNHLY and CDR2 is FYNNEI. V dropped 5 bases and J dropped 6 bases, with 7 bases sitting between them. The CDR3 length is 12 residues.

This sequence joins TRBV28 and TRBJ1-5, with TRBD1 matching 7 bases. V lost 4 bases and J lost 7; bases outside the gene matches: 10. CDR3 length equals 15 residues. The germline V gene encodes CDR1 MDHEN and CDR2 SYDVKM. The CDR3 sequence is CASSSTETGRQPQHF. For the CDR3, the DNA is TGTGCCAGCAGTTCAACAGAGACAGGGCGGCAGCCCCAGCATTTT. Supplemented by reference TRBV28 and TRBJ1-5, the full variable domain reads DVKVTQSSRYLVKRTGEKVFLECVQDMDHENMFWYRQDPGLGLRLIYFSYDVKMKEKGDIPEGYSVSREKKERFSLILESASTNQTSMYLCASSSTETGRQPQHFGDGTRLSIL.

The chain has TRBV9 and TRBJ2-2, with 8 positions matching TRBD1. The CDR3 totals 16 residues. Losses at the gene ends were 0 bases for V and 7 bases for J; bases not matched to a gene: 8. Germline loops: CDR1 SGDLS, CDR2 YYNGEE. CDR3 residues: CASSVVGRGPGGELFF. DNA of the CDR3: TGTGCCAGCAGCGTAGTGGGCAGGGGGCCAGGCGGGGAGCTGTTTTTT. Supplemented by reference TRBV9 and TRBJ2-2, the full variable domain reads DSGVTQTPKHLITATGQRVTLRCSPRSGDLSVYWYQQSLDQGLQFLIQYYNGEERAKGNILERFSAQQFPDLHSELNLSSLELGDSALYFCASSVVGRGPGGELFFGEGSRLTVL.

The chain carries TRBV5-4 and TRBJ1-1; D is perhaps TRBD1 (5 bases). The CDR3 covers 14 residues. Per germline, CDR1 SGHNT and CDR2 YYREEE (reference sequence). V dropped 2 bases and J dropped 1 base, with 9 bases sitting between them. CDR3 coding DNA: TGTGCCAGCAGCTTAGGGACCGAGAACACTGAAGCTTTCTTT. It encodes CASSLGTENTEAFF.

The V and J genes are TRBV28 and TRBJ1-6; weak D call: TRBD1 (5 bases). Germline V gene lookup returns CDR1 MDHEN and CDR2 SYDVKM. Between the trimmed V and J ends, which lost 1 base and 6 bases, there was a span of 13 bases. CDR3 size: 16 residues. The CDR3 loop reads CASSLSSRRGNSPLHF. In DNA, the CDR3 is TGTGCCAGCAGTTTATCCTCCAGAAGGGGTAATTCACCCCTCCACTTT.

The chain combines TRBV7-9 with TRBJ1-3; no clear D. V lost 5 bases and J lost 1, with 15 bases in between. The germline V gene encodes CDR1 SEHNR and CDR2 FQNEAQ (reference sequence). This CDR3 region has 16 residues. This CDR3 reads CASSPPGGRSGNTIYF. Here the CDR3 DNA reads TGTGCCAGCAGCCCCCCGGGCGGCCGTTCTGGAAACACCATATATTTT. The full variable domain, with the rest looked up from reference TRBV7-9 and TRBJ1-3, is DTGVSQNPRHKITKRGQNVTFRCDPISEHNRLYWYRQTLGQGPEFLTYFQNEAQLEKSRLLSDRFSAERPKGSFSTLEIQRTEQGDSAMYLCASSPPGGRSGNTIYFGEGSWLTVV.

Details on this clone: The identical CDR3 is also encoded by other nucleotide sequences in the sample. The CDR3 DNA is TGTGCCAGCAGCGCCGGGACAGGGAACAATCAGCCCCAGCATTTT. Translated: CASSAGTGNNQPQHF. The chain has TRBV9 and TRBJ1-5; 9 bases line up with TRBD1. The CDR3 covers 15 residues. V lost 3 bases to trimming and J lost 3 bases; unmatched junction nucleotides: 4. Germline-derived CDR1 and CDR2 are SGDLS and YYNGEE.

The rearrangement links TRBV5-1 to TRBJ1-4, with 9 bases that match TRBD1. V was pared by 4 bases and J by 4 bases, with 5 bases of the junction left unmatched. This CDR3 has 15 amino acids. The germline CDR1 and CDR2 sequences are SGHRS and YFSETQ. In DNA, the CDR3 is TGCGCCAGCAGCGTGGGGGGACAGGGTAATGAAAAACTGTTTTTT. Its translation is CASSVGGQGNEKLFF.

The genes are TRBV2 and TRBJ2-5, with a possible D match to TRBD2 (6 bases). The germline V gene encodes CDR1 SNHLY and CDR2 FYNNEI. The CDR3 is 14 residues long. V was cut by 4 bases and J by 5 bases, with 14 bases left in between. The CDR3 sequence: CASSVGPEGETQYF. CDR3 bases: TGTGCCAGCAGTGTTGGGCCGGAGGGGGAGACCCAGTACTTC.

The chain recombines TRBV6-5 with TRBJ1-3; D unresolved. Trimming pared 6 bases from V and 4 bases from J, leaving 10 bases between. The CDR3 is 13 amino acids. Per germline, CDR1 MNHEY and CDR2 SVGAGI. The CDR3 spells CASSPRLGNTIYF. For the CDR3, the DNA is TGTGCCAGCAGCCCGCGACTAGGAAACACCATATATTTT.

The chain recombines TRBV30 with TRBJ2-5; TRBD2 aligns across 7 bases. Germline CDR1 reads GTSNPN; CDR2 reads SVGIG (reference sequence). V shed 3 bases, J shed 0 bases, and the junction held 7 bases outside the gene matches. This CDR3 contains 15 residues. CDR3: CAWRVGGRDQETQYF. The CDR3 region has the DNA TGTGCCTGGAGGGTCGGAGGGAGGGACCAAGAGACCCAGTACTTC.